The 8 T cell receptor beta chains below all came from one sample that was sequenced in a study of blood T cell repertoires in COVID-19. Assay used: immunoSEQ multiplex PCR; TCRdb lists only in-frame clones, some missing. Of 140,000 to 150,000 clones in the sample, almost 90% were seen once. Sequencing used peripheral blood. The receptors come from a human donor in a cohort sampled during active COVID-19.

CDR3 sequence reads: CASSISSRTGSSDTQYF. The CDR3, as DNA: TGTGCCAGTAGTATTTCATCCCGGACAGGGTCTTCAGATACGCAGTATTTT. The rearrangement uses TRBV19 and TRBJ2-3; the match to TRBD1 covers 8 bases. CDR1 LNHDA and CDR2 SQIVND come from the germline V gene (reference sequence). CDR3 length: 17 amino acids. J was trimmed by 4 bases and V by 3 bases; bases with no gene match: 12.

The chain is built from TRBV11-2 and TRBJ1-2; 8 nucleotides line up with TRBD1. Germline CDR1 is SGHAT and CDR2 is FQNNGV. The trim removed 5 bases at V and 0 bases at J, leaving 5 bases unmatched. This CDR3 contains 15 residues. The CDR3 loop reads CASSIQGVPNYGYTF. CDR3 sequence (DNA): TGTGCCAGCAGCATACAGGGGGTTCCTAACTATGGCTACACCTTC.

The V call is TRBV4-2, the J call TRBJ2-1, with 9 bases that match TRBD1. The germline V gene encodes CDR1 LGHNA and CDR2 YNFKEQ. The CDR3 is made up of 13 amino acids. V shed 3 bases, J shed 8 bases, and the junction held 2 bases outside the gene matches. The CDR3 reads CASSQDRGYEQFF. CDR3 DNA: TGTGCCAGCAGCCAGGACAGGGGCTATGAGCAGTTCTTC.

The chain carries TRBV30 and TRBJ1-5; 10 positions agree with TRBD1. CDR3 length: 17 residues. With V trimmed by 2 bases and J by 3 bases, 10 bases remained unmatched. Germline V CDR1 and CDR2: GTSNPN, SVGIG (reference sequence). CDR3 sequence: CAWSTNRDRGFNQPQHF. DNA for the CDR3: TGTGCCTGGAGTACCAACCGGGACAGGGGTTTCAATCAGCCCCAGCATTTT.

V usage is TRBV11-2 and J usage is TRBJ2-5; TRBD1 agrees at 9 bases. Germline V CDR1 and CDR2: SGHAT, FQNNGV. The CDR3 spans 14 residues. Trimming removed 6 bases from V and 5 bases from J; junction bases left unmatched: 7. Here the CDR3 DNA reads TGTGCCAGCAGTTATTGGGGACAGGGCGAGACCCAGTACTTC. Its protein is CASSYWGQGETQYF.

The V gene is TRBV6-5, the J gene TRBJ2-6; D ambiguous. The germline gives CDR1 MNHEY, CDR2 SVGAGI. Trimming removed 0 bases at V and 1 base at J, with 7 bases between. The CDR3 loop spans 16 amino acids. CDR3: CASSYSWRSGANVLTF. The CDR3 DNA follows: TGTGCCAGCAGTTACTCGTGGAGATCTGGGGCCAACGTCCTGACTTTC.

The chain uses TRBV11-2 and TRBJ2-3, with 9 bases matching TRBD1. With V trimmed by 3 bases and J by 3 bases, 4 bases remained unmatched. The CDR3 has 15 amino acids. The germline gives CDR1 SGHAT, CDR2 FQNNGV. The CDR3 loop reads CASSFRGTGTDTQYF. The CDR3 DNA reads TGTGCCAGCAGCTTTCGAGGGACAGGGACAGATACGCAGTATTTT.

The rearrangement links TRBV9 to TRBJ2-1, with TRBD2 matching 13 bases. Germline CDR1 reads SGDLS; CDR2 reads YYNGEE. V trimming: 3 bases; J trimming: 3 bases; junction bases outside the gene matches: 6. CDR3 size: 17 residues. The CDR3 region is CASSDRTSGGLYNEQFF. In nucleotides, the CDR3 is TGTGCCAGCAGCGACCGGACTAGCGGGGGTCTCTACAATGAGCAGTTCTTC.